Below, 26 T cell receptor beta chains from the same sample are listed, as sequenced in a study of blood T cells in healthy people across ages. Then a second PCR, running roughly 6 to 11 cycles, was carried out with a sample-barcoded 5' primer and a J-beta primer mix. TCRdb called the 5' RACE reads again in MiXCR, with one record for every CDR3 protein. The sample has roughly 1.9 million distinct CDR3 sequences; 30% to 40% are singletons. The sample taken for sequencing was blood. Receptors originate from a human donor in good health.

A few counts support this clonotype. The CDR3 nucleotides are TGTGCCAGCAGCCTCCGGGACGGCGATTTACCCCTCCACTTT. This encodes CASSLRDGDLPLHF. The V gene is TRBV7-2, the J gene TRBJ1-6; maybe TRBD1 (5 bases). The CDR3 runs 14 residues. Germline lookup yields CDR1 SGHTA and CDR2 FQGNSA. The germline V and J ends were trimmed by 5 bases and 12 bases, with 17 bases remaining between them.

The rearrangement joins TRBV9 to TRBJ2-3, with TRBD2 as a possible D gene (7 bases). The V gene's germline CDR1 is SGDLS and CDR2 YYNGEE. Deletions cut 2 bases from V and 4 bases from J, with 20 bases between. CDR3 size: 17 residues. DNA for the CDR3: TGTGCCAGCAGCGTCCGGGGGGCTACCGAAATCCCAGATACGCAGTATTTT. It encodes CASSVRGATEIPDTQYF. The full variable domain, its missing parts supplied by reference TRBV9 and TRBJ2-3, is DSGVTQTPKHLITATGQRVTLRCSPRSGDLSVYWYQQSLDQGLQFLIQYYNGEERAKGNILERFSAQQFPDLHSELNLSSLELGDSALYFCASSVRGATEIPDTQYFGPGTRLTVL.

The chain is built from TRBV12-3 or TRBV12-4 and TRBJ1-2; 7 bases fit TRBD1. The CDR3 totals 13 residues. V was clipped by 7 bases and J by 4 bases; unmatched bases: 6. CDR3 sequence reads: CASTHRGVYGYTF. In nucleotides, the CDR3 is TGTGCCAGCACCCACAGGGGAGTCTATGGCTACACCTTC.

The V call is TRBV7-9, the J call TRBJ2-1, with 10 bases fitting TRBD2. This CDR3 is 15 amino acids long. V gave up 4 bases and J gave up 8 bases; unmatched junction bases: 8. Germline-derived CDR1 and CDR2 are SEHNR and FQNEAQ (reference sequence). The CDR3 coding sequence is TGTGCCAGCAGCTCACCAGCGGGGGGGCGGGATGAGCAGTTCTTC. Translation: CASSSPAGGRDEQFF.

This clonotype has just a few counts. This may stem from a read error, because a much larger clone lies one nucleotide away. The chain has TRBV6-6 and TRBJ1-5, with a weak D call TRBD1 (6 bases). CDR1 and CDR2 (germline): MNHNY, SVGAGI (reference sequence). This CDR3 spans 14 amino acids. Here the CDR3 reads CAGSNQGFDQPQHF. CDR3 nucleotides: TGTGCCGGCAGTAACCAGGGGTTTGATCAGCCCCAGCATTTT.

This clonotype was detected a few times. V is TRBV5-1 and J is TRBJ1-2, with TRBD1 as a possible D gene (6 bases). The length of the CDR3 is 14 residues. V dropped 4 bases and J dropped 5 bases, with 15 bases sitting between them. Germline V gene sequence: CDR1 SGHRS, CDR2 YFSETQ. The CDR3, as DNA: TGCGCCAGCAGCCCCGGGACAAGGGAATATGGCTACACCTTC. This gives the protein CASSPGTREYGYTF.

This chain connects TRBV15 to TRBJ2-5, with a possible D match to TRBD2 (6 bases). Per germline, CDR1 LNHNV and CDR2 YYDKDF (reference sequence). The CDR3 is 17 residues long. The V gene lost 0 bases and the J gene lost 1 base, with 15 bases spanning the gap. The chain's CDR3 is CATSRDTPTSSQETQYF. The DNA of the CDR3 is TGTGCCACCAGCAGAGATACCCCAACTAGCTCCCAAGAGACCCAGTACTTC. Variable domain in full (rest from reference TRBV15 and TRBJ2-5): DAMVIQNPRYQVTQFGKPVTLSCSQTLNHNVMYWYQQKSSQAPKLLFHYYDKDFNNEADTPDNFQSRRPNTSFCFLDIRSPGLGDTAMYLCATSRDTPTSSQETQYFGPGTRLLVL.

This clonotype has a handful of counts. V is TRBV20-1 and J is TRBJ2-4, with no clear D. The DNA end is a closer match to TRBJ2-5, so the J assignment may be wrong. Germline CDR1 is DFQATT and CDR2 is SNEGSKA (reference sequence). This CDR3 comprises 14 residues. The CDR3 coding sequence is TGCAGTGCTAGACAGAACATACAACAAGAGACCCAGTACTTC. Protein product: CSARQNIQQETQYF.

This clonotype was counted between two and nine times. CDR3 DNA: TGCAGCATACTAGCGGAACCTGCCTACAATGAGCAGTTCTTC. Its translation: CSILAEPAYNEQFF. The V call is TRBV29-1, the J call TRBJ2-1; 8 bases fit TRBD2. Trimming took 8 bases from V and 2 from J; bases not matched to a gene: 8. The CDR3 is made up of 14 amino acids. From germline, CDR1 is SQVTM and CDR2 ANQGSEA.

This clonotype was detected a few times. The CDR3 DNA sequence: TGCGCCAGCAGCCGAGCGAGGGGAATCTATGGCTACACCTTC. Translating gives CASSRARGIYGYTF. The chain recombines TRBV4-3 with TRBJ1-2, with a weak D call TRBD1 (5 bases). This CDR3 is 14 amino acids long. The germline V gene encodes CDR1 LGHNA and CDR2 YSLEER. Trimming shortened V by 4 bases and J by 4 bases, and 13 bases separated the two germline ends.

This clonotype has more than one count but fewer than ten. The V and J genes are TRBV6-5 and TRBJ1-2; D unresolved. Trimming cost V 8 bases and J 0 bases, with 10 bases left between them. Germline CDR1 MNHEY, CDR2 SVGAGI. The CDR3 is 13 amino acids. CDR3 sequence: CASGDKANYGYTF. The CDR3 bases are TGTGCCAGCGGAGACAAAGCTAACTATGGCTACACCTTC.

This clonotype was seen more than once but under ten times. This chain uses TRBV12-3 or TRBV12-4 with TRBJ2-1; D is unclear. V was cut by 9 bases and J by 4 bases, with 7 bases left in between. This CDR3 region has 11 residues. The CDR3 loop is CASLNYNEQFF. DNA for the CDR3: TGTGCCAGTCTTAATTACAATGAGCAGTTCTTC.

This clonotype was detected a few times. DNA for the CDR3: TGCAGCGTTGAACCCCGGAAAACCCCCGGAATAGGAGAGACCCAGTACTTC. It specifies CSVEPRKTPGIGETQYF. V and J are TRBV29-1 and TRBJ2-5, with D unresolved. The V and J ends lost 2 bases and 4 bases respectively, with 23 bases between them. Germline loops: CDR1 SQVTM, CDR2 ANQGSEA. The CDR3 is 17 residues long.

This clonotype was seen only once. An end of the junction differs from the germline gene, which may be a read error. In nucleotides, the CDR3 is TGTACCATCAGTGACCCGAGCGGCTACACAGATACGCAGTATTTT. Protein: CTISDPSGYTDTQYF. The V gene is TRBV10-3, the J gene TRBJ2-3; D perhaps matches TRBD2 (5 bases). Germline CDR1 is ENHRY and CDR2 is SYGVKD. The CDR3 loop spans 15 amino acids.

In its sample, this clonotype was seen a few times. The chain uses TRBV7-9 and TRBJ1-2, with D uncertain. Germline values: CDR1 SEHNR, CDR2 FQNEAQ (reference sequence). Trimming shortened V by 4 bases and J by 8 bases, and 17 bases separated the two germline ends. The CDR3 contains 14 residues. The CDR3 DNA reads TGTGCCAGCAGCTCGGAAGAGACTAACGAAGGCTACACCTTC. Its protein product is CASSSEETNEGYTF.

A few counts support this clonotype. The chain recombines TRBV19 with TRBJ2-1; 9 positions match TRBD2. The germline gives CDR1 LNHDA, CDR2 SQIVND (reference sequence). The CDR3 runs 18 residues. V dropped 3 bases and J dropped 3; count of bases not matched to a gene: 12. CDR3 sequence: CASSMLRGGRFNYNEQFF. CDR3 bases: TGTGCCAGTAGTATGCTGCGGGGGGGCCGATTTAACTACAATGAGCAGTTCTTC.

This clonotype turned up a few times. The gene calls are TRBV7-8 and TRBJ1-2, with D tentatively TRBD1 (6 bases). CDR1 and CDR2 from the germline V gene are SGHVS and FQNEAQ. The CDR3 is 15 residues long. Trimming shortened V by 5 bases and J by 0 bases, and 13 bases separated the two germline ends. CDR3 loop: CASSRTTGANYGYTF. The CDR3 region has the DNA TGTGCCAGCAGCCGGACGACAGGAGCTAACTATGGCTACACCTTC.

This chain's CDR3 is CAIRDSGGLQETQYF. CDR3 DNA: TGTGCCATCAGAGATAGCGGGGGGCTACAAGAGACCCAGTACTTC. The chain recombines TRBV10-3 with TRBJ2-5, with 10 bases aligning to TRBD2. Germline-derived CDR1 and CDR2 are ENHRY and SYGVKD. The V segment lost 6 bases and the J segment 2 bases; nucleotides outside the gene matches: 6. There are 15 residues in the CDR3.

This clonotype was counted a few times. The chain is built from TRBV4-2 and TRBJ1-2; D ambiguous. This CDR3 is 16 amino acids long. Germline V gene data show CDR1 as LGHNA and CDR2 as YNFKEQ. V was clipped by 3 bases and J by 5 bases, with 19 bases between them. The CDR3 spells CASSQNVFGIQYGYTF. CDR3 DNA: TGTGCCAGCAGCCAGAACGTGTTCGGGATTCAGTATGGCTACACCTTC.

This clonotype was observed a few times. V is TRBV27 and J is TRBJ1-2; perhaps TRBD1 as D (5 bases). The CDR3 runs to 13 residues. V lost 6 bases to trimming and J lost 6 bases, with 14 bases between them. The germline gives CDR1 MNHEY, CDR2 SMNVEV (reference sequence). CDR3 in DNA: TGTGCCAGCAGCGAGGGGCACGGACATGGCTACACCTTC. This sequence encodes CASSEGHGHGYTF.

The chain uses TRBV20-1 and TRBJ1-2, with D possibly being TRBD1 (6 bases). V was trimmed by 2 bases and J by 2 bases, leaving 18 bases between them. The CDR3 runs to 16 residues. Germline lookup yields CDR1 DFQATT and CDR2 SNEGSKA (reference sequence). CDR3: CSARRYTGSENYGYTF. The CDR3 region has the DNA TGCAGTGCTAGACGATACACAGGGTCAGAAAACTATGGCTACACCTTC.

This chain joins TRBV20-1 and TRBJ1-2, with 10 bases identical to TRBD1. Germline V gene lookup returns CDR1 DFQATT and CDR2 SNEGSKA (reference sequence). V was pared by 7 bases and J by 1 base, with 9 bases of the junction left unmatched. The CDR3 loop spans 15 amino acids. The CDR3 sequence is CSVEGGQGFNYGYTF. The DNA for the CDR3 is TGCAGTGTTGAGGGGGGACAGGGGTTTAACTATGGCTACACCTTC.

The genes are TRBV4-2 and TRBJ2-5, with D hard to call. The CDR3 consists of 16 residues. The V end was cut by 2 bases, the J end by 4 bases, with 17 bases between. The germline V gene has CDR1 LGHNA and CDR2 YNFKEQ. In nucleotides, the CDR3 is TGTGCCAGCAGCCAACAAACCTGGGCTAGGATAGAGACCCAGTACTTC. This gives the protein CASSQQTWARIETQYF.

This clonotype has just one count. This chain links TRBV6-6 with TRBJ1-2; the D gene is possibly TRBD1 (6 bases). The V gene's germline CDR1 is MNHNY and CDR2 SVGAGI (reference sequence). The CDR3 consists of 15 residues. Deletions cut 6 bases from V and 2 bases from J, with 16 bases between. The CDR3 region is CASSYEPDRNYGYTF. The CDR3 bases are TGTGCCAGCAGCTACGAACCGGACAGAAACTATGGCTACACCTTC.

This clonotype has just a few counts. The chain couples TRBV25-1 to TRBJ1-2; TRBD1 aligns across 7 bases. Germline V gene sequence: CDR1 MGHDK, CDR2 SYGVNS. This CDR3 region has 15 residues. Trimming cost V 3 bases and J 2 bases; bases outside gene matches: 6. CDR3 sequence: CASSDSAGGNYGYTF. The CDR3 coding sequence is TGTGCCAGCAGTGATTCGGCAGGGGGGAACTATGGCTACACCTTC.

This sequence joins TRBV7-2 and TRBJ1-1; TRBD1 agrees at 8 bases. Germline trimming cut 6 bases from V and 3 bases from J; bases unmatched to any gene: 6. The CDR3 is 14 residues long. CDR1 is SGHTA, CDR2 FQGNSA, per germline. CDR3 nucleotide sequence: TGTGCCAGCAGTCCACAGGGGGGGCACACTGAAGCTTTCTTT. Residues: CASSPQGGHTEAFF.